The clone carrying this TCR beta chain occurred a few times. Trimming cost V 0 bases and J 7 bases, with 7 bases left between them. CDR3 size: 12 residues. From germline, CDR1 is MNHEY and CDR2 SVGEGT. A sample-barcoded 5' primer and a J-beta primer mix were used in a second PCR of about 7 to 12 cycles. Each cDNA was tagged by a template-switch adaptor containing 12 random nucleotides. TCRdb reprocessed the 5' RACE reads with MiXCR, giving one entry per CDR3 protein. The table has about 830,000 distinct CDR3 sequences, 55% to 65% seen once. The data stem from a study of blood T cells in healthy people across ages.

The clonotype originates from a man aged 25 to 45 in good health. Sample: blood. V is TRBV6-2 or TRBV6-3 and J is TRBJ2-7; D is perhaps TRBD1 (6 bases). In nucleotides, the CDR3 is TGTGCCAGCAGTTACTCGCAGGGGGAGCAGTACTTC. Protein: CASSYSQGEQYF.